This T cell receptor beta chain was retrieved from a study of CD8+CD57+ T cells in acquired aplastic anemia. This clonotype was observed once. Investigators profiled TCR beta VDJ and CDR3 from genomic DNA template. TCRdb called the reads again in MiXCR, with one record for every CDR3 protein. The sample has around 250,000 distinct CDR3 sequences; 45% to 70% are singletons. Material for sequencing was sorted CD4+, CD8+, or CD8+CD57+ T cells (not recorded which) from PBMCs. This TCR was recovered from a human donor with severe aplastic anemia or a healthy control (not recorded which).

The chain's CDR3 is CATGGAKQYF. In nucleotides, the CDR3 is TGTGCCACCGGGGGGGCGAAGCAGTACTTC. This rearrangement joins TRBV15 to TRBJ2-7, with a possible D match to TRBD2 (7 bases). V shed 8 bases and J shed 8 bases, with 10 bases lying between them. The length of the CDR3 is 10 residues. Germline CDR1 is LNHNV and CDR2 is YYDKDF (reference sequence).